The entry that follows covers one T cell receptor (beta chain) sequence. There are many counts of this clonotype. It has no known antigen specificity. The sample holds no much larger clone one base away, and base qualities are not on file. The entry originates in a study of T-cell reconstitution after alpha-beta-depleted transplantation in children (dated by TCRdb to about 2016). General notes on the study: Using TCR repertoire profiling, the study quantitatively followed how T-cell immune reconstitution unfolded in children after TCRalphabeta/CD19-depleted allogeneic hematopoietic cell transplantation.

Libraries were prepared through PCR. These reads were obtained on an Illumina HiSeq 2500. Molecular barcoding was employed in the preparation of TCR libraries, with unique molecular identifiers being used to normalize TCRbeta repertoire quantification. TCRdb's own reprocessing of the public reads used fastp at Q25 and MiXCR and kept productive beta chains. Records with the same CDR3 protein are collapsed into one entry carrying the most frequent genes and DNA. The sample table shows about 100,000 distinct CDR3 sequences, and about 8% are seen once. About 17% of the sample is held by the ten biggest clonotypes. The junction shows trimming of 0 bases on V and 1 base on J, plus 7 bases between the germline ends. The germline V gene (reference sequence) yields LNHNV for CDR1 and YYDKDF for CDR2. The CDR3 covers 16 residues, taking in both the cysteine and the phenylalanine. Only the CDR3 region is kept as DNA, spanning 48 bases read in frame from base 1.

The treatment or condition label on this specimen signifies: allogeneic hematopoietic cell transplantation with graft depleted of TCRalphabeta T cells and CD19 B cells. The children who served as transplant recipients had been given grafts of TCRalphabeta/CD19-depleted allogeneic hematopoietic cells. Here is what the overall study found, with its caveats: In some patients, the high TCRbeta diversity seen at day 60 was put down to recipient T cells and intrathymic progenitors that had survived conditioning. The apparently early recovery of alphabetaT-cell counts about two months after transplant reportedly depended on only several hundred rapidly expanded clones that came from non-depleted graft cells. The frequencies of hyperexpanded clones fell over the following months, and after one year, T-cell counts and TCRbeta diversity were mostly attributed to newly produced T cells.

The sequence joins TRBV15 to TRBJ2-6, and perhaps TRBD2 as D gene, on 6 matching bases. This sequence originates from a boy aged 2 to 9 with acute lymphoblastic leukemia, due to receive a stem cell transplant. Specimen: PBMCs, collected before TCRalphabeta/CD19-depleted stem cell transplant. The sequenced DNA: TGTGCCACCAGCAGAGACCGGGAGTCTGGGGCCAACGTCCTGACTTTC. It translates to CATSRDRESGANVLTF.